Each of the 10 T cell receptor beta chains below was sequenced from the same sample in a study of T cells in Graves' hyperthyroidism and ophthalmopathy. The investigators amplified TCR beta CDR3 regions from RNA transcripts. A set of HTBI primers served as the primers for a first-round RT-PCR of the TCR CDR3. TCRdb processed the multiplex PCR reads anew with MiXCR; each CDR3 protein has one entry. The table has a few hundred thousand distinct CDR3 sequences, 14% to 15% seen once. The sample taken for sequencing was blood. The receptors here all came from a woman aged 25 to 39 with Graves' hyperthyroidism.

In its sample, this clonotype was seen a few times. The rearrangement uses TRBV11-2 and TRBJ2-1; no firm D call. Trimming removed 4 bases at V and 9 bases at J, with 13 bases between. Germline V gene sequence: CDR1 SGHAT, CDR2 FQNNGV. This CDR3 has 13 amino acids. The CDR3, as DNA: TGTGCCAGCAGCTCTATATCCCCAGGTGAGCAGTTCTTC. As protein: CASSSISPGEQFF.

The rearrangement links TRBV19 to TRBJ2-5, with TRBD2 matching over 14 bases. After removal of 4 bases from V and 4 bases from J, the junction contained 8 bases not matched to a gene. The CDR3 has 17 amino acids. Germline assignment: CDR1 LNHDA and CDR2 SQIVND (reference sequence). CDR3 sequence: CASSRIKGLAGGETQYF. The CDR3 DNA follows: TGTGCCAGTAGTAGAATAAAAGGACTAGCGGGAGGAGAGACCCAGTACTTC.

This chain uses TRBV6-1 with TRBJ1-2; D gene uncertain. CDR1 is MNHNS and CDR2 is SASEGT in the germline V gene. Trimming removed 3 bases at V and 6 bases at J, with 11 bases between. This CDR3 contains 13 residues. CDR3 amino acids: CASSDEGINGYTF. The CDR3 DNA is TGTGCCAGCAGTGACGAAGGGATTAATGGCTACACCTTC.

This clonotype was picked up a small number of times. CDR3: CSAPGQGDYEQYF. The CDR3 DNA reads TGCAGTGCCCCAGGACAGGGGGACTACGAGCAGTACTTC. This sequence joins TRBV20-1 and TRBJ2-7, with 10 positions matching TRBD1. The germline CDR1 and CDR2 sequences are DFQATT and SNEGSKA (reference sequence). The CDR3 is made up of 13 amino acids. Trimming took 6 bases from V and 3 from J; bases not matched to a gene: 5.

On this clonotype itself: Just one base apart from a much larger clone, this may be a read error. The rearrangement joins TRBV7-9 to TRBJ2-7; TRBD1 matches 8 bases. The CDR3 loop spans 15 amino acids. Germline CDR1 reads SEHNR; CDR2 reads FQNEAQ (reference sequence). The CDR3 nucleotides are TGTGCCAGCAGCTTAGAAACAGGGGGGCAATCCGAGCAGTGCTTC. This sequence encodes CASSLETGGQSEQCF.

This clonotype was seen only a few times. V usage is TRBV7-9 and J usage is TRBJ1-4; 7 bases align to TRBD1. CDR3 length equals 15 residues. V was pared by 3 bases and J by 7 bases, with 8 bases of the junction left unmatched. CDR1 and CDR2 (germline): SEHNR, FQNEAQ (reference sequence). CDR3 nucleotide sequence: TGTGCCAGCAGCTTCGATCCCGGGACAGCTGAAAAACTGTTTTTT. Amino acid sequence: CASSFDPGTAEKLFF.

This clonotype was detected a few times. The chain uses TRBV7-8 and TRBJ2-1; TRBD2 agrees at 7 bases. This CDR3 spans 19 amino acids. The V and J ends lost 4 bases and 3 bases, in that order; junction bases with no gene match: 18. Germline V gene data show CDR1 as SGHVS and CDR2 as FQNEAQ. The CDR3 sequence is CASSWAWGRELPYYNEQFF. CDR3 bases: TGTGCCAGCAGCTGGGCATGGGGGAGGGAGCTTCCCTACTACAATGAGCAGTTCTTC. Using reference TRBV7-8 and TRBJ2-1 for the parts outside the CDR3, the full variable domain is GAGVSQSPRYKVAKRGQDVALRCDPISGHVSLFWYQQALGQGPEFLTYFQNEAQLDKSGLPSDRFFAERPEGSVSTLKIQRTQQEDSAVYLCASSWAWGRELPYYNEQFFGPGTRLTVL.

This clonotype was seen many times. The chain joins TRBV3-1 to TRBJ2-7; TRBD1 is a possible D gene (6 bases). The germline V and J ends were trimmed by 4 bases and 2 bases, with 15 bases remaining between them. CDR1 and CDR2 (germline): LGHDT, YNNKEL (reference sequence). CDR3 length: 15 residues. Here the CDR3 DNA reads TGTGCCAGCAGCCCCGCAGGGGAGAGTCCCTACGAGCAGTACTTC. As protein: CASSPAGESPYEQYF.

The table lists this clonotype with a few counts. V gene TRBV7-9 combines with J gene TRBJ2-7; 7 nucleotides align to TRBD1. Germline V gives CDR1 SEHNR, CDR2 FQNEAQ (reference sequence). The CDR3 has 15 amino acids. Losses at the gene ends were 4 bases for V and 2 bases for J; bases not matched to a gene: 8. CDR3 region: CASSSRQGVAYEQYF. The CDR3 DNA reads TGTGCCAGCAGCTCCCGACAGGGAGTAGCCTACGAGCAGTACTTC.

This clonotype has more than one count but fewer than ten. The chain recombines TRBV7-2 with TRBJ1-2; D remains unclear. This CDR3 contains 16 residues. Germline values: CDR1 SGHTA, CDR2 FQGNSA. V was trimmed by 2 bases and J by 2 bases, leaving 15 bases between them. This CDR3 reads CASSLFFRVRNYGYTF. In DNA form, the CDR3 reads TGTGCCAGCAGCTTATTTTTCCGGGTCAGAAACTATGGCTACACCTTC.